This passage covers 16 T cell receptor beta chains from one sample sequenced in a study of long-term antiretroviral therapy in people with HIV. A v3.0 immunoSEQ assay was performed at survey level. Generated by immunoSEQ multiplex PCR, the TCRdb table keeps only in-frame clones and is missing some. This sample has some 19,000 clones, with about 89% found just once. This material consisted of unsorted PBMCs, taken about 2.7 years after starting antiretroviral therapy. These receptors came from a woman in her forties or fifties with HIV.

The chain has TRBV13 and TRBJ2-7; 9 positions match TRBD2. The V gene end was trimmed by 3 bases and the J gene end by 2 bases; junction bases not matched to a gene: 2. The CDR3 runs 14 residues. Germline CDR1 is PRHDT and CDR2 is FYEKMQ (reference sequence). CDR3 in DNA: TGTGCCAGCAGCTTCGCGGGAGGGCCCTACGAGCAGTACTTC. Translation: CASSFAGGPYEQYF.

Only a few counts were recorded for this clone. V gene TRBV7-9 combines with J gene TRBJ2-7; 9 bases map to TRBD2. CDR1 is SEHNR and CDR2 is FQNEAQ in the germline V gene (reference sequence). V gave up 3 bases and J gave up 13 bases; unmatched junction bases: 7. The CDR3 runs 12 residues. CDR3 coding DNA: TGTGCCAGCAGCTTCCCGCGGGAGGGCCTCTACTTC. Translation gives CASSFPREGLYF.

This rearrangement joins TRBV19 to TRBJ2-3; D is unclear. This CDR3 has 15 residues. V was trimmed by 9 bases and J by 0 bases, leaving 16 bases between them. Germline CDR1 is LNHDA and CDR2 is SQIVND (reference sequence). The CDR3 is CASTDPRLSTDTQYF. The DNA of the CDR3 is TGTGCCAGCACCGACCCCAGGTTAAGCACAGATACGCAGTATTTT.

The chain has TRBV7-9 and TRBJ2-3, with D perhaps given as TRBD1 or TRBD2 (5 bases each). The CDR3 spans 15 residues. Per the germline V gene, CDR1 is SEHNR and CDR2 is FQNEAQ (reference sequence). Trimming pared 8 bases from V and 0 bases from J, leaving 15 bases between. The CDR3 sequence is CASGTGSHSTDTQYF. CDR3 nucleotides: TGTGCCAGCGGGACGGGATCCCATAGCACAGATACGCAGTATTTT.

The DNA of the CDR3 is TGCGCCAGCAGCCACACGACAGCCTTGAACACTGAAGCTTTCTTT. Protein: CASSHTTALNTEAFF. The chain has TRBV4-3 and TRBJ1-1, with D tentatively TRBD1 (5 bases). Germline CDR1 LGHNA, CDR2 YSLEER. The CDR3 has 15 amino acids. With 3 bases removed from V and 0 bases from J, the gap between germline ends came to 11 bases.

CDR3 protein: CASSWQGSYNEQFF. CDR3 DNA: TGTGCCAGCAGCTGGCAGGGCTCCTACAATGAGCAGTTCTTC. The chain links TRBV11-2 to TRBJ2-1; possible D gene TRBD1, 5 bases. This CDR3 has 14 residues. Between the trimmed V and J ends, which lost 4 bases and 0 bases, there was a span of 7 bases. The germline gives CDR1 SGHAT, CDR2 FQNNGV. The variable domain in full, completed from reference TRBV11-2 and TRBJ2-1, reads EAGVAQSPRYKIIEKRQSVAFWCNPISGHATLYWYQQILGQGPKLLIQFQNNGVVDDSQLPKDRFSAERLKGVDSTLKIQPAKLEDSAVYLCASSWQGSYNEQFFGPGTRLTVL.

The rearrangement uses TRBV19 and TRBJ2-2; maybe TRBD2 (5 bases). The CDR3 sequence is 16 residues long. In germline, CDR1 is LNHDA, CDR2 SQIVND (reference sequence). Trimming stripped 7 bases from V and 5 bases from J, with 20 bases between. The CDR3 DNA sequence: TGTGCCAGTACCCGTTCCGCGGGCTCGGGGACCGGGGAGCTGTTTTTT. The encoded protein is CASTRSAGSGTGELFF. Complete variable domain (other parts from reference TRBV19 and TRBJ2-2): DGGITQSPKYLFRKEGQNVTLSCEQNLNHDAMYWYRQDPGQGLRLIYYSQIVNDFQKGDIAEGYSVSREKKESFPLTVTSAQKNPTAFYLCASTRSAGSGTGELFFGEGSRLTVL.

The V gene is TRBV7-9, the J gene TRBJ2-1, with D uncertain. Per germline, CDR1 SEHNR and CDR2 FQNEAQ (reference sequence). The CDR3 is 15 residues long. Trimming left V 3 bases short and J 6 bases short, with 15 bases between. CDR3 bases: TGTGCCAGCAGCTTTGCGTACCCCTCTTTCAATGAGCAGTTCTTC. Its translation is CASSFAYPSFNEQFF.

This sequence joins TRBV18 and TRBJ2-3; D remains ambiguous. The CDR3 runs 13 residues. Germline V lookup: CDR1 KGHSH, CDR2 LQKENI. Trimming took 6 bases from V and 6 from J, leaving 13 bases between them. CDR3 residues: CASSPTRKDTQYF. The CDR3 region has the DNA TGTGCCAGCTCTCCGACAAGAAAGGATACGCAGTATTTT.

This chain uses TRBV29-1 with TRBJ2-3; possibly TRBD1 or TRBD2 for D (7 bases each). The V and J ends lost 3 bases and 3 bases respectively, with 16 bases between them. This CDR3 comprises 15 residues. Germline assignment: CDR1 SQVTM and CDR2 ANQGSEA. The CDR3 loop reads CSVDTGRGGTDTQYF. In DNA form, the CDR3 reads TGCAGCGTTGACACCGGCAGGGGGGGGACAGATACGCAGTATTTT.

V and J are TRBV29-1 and TRBJ1-1; D not certain. Trimming removed 7 bases at V and 2 bases at J, with 11 bases between. This CDR3 is 12 amino acids long. Germline V lookup: CDR1 SQVTM, CDR2 ANQGSEA. The CDR3 reads CSATSVNTEAFF. The CDR3, as DNA: TGCAGCGCTACCTCAGTCAACACTGAAGCTTTCTTT.

This clone was recorded a few times. The V and J genes are TRBV10-3 and TRBJ1-2; D unresolved. The CDR3 runs to 14 residues. Deletions cut 3 bases from V and 8 bases from J, with 16 bases between. Germline CDR1 and CDR2: ENHRY and SYGVKD. The CDR3, as DNA: TGTGCCATCAGTGACAGTGTAGCCCTCGAAGGCTACACCTTC. Protein sequence: CAISDSVALEGYTF.

The chain joins TRBV6-1 to TRBJ1-3; D uncertain. Trimming removed 8 bases at V and 0 bases at J, with 11 bases between. Germline V CDR1 and CDR2: MNHNS, SASEGT. The CDR3 extends over 14 amino acids. The CDR3 sequence is CASRPFVSGNTIYF. Written as DNA, the CDR3 is TGTGCCAGCCGCCCGTTCGTCTCTGGAAACACCATATATTTT.

This chain uses TRBV18 with TRBJ2-1; no reliable D call. From germline, CDR1 is KGHSH and CDR2 LQKENI. The CDR3 sequence is 12 residues long. Between the trimmed V and J ends, which lost 6 bases and 5 bases, there was a span of 8 bases. CDR3 sequence: CASSTENNEQFF. CDR3 nucleotide sequence: TGTGCCAGCTCTACGGAGAACAATGAGCAGTTCTTC.

The chain joins TRBV15 to TRBJ1-4; a weak D match, TRBD1 (6 bases). The CDR3 extends over 14 amino acids. Germline V gene lookup returns CDR1 LNHNV and CDR2 YYDKDF (reference sequence). V was trimmed by 5 bases and J by 3 bases, leaving 10 bases between them. In nucleotides, the CDR3 is TGTGCCACCAGCCGGGGGCCGCCTAATGAAAAACTGTTTTTT. It codes for CATSRGPPNEKLFF.

The J gene is TRBJ2-3, the V gene TRBV4-1; D is undetermined. CDR3 length: 14 residues. The germline V gene encodes CDR1 MGHRA and CDR2 YSYEKL. V dropped 0 bases and J dropped 0 bases, with 4 bases sitting between them. CDR3 protein: CASSQDISTDTQYF. The CDR3 DNA is TGCGCCAGCAGCCAAGATATCAGCACAGATACGCAGTATTTT.